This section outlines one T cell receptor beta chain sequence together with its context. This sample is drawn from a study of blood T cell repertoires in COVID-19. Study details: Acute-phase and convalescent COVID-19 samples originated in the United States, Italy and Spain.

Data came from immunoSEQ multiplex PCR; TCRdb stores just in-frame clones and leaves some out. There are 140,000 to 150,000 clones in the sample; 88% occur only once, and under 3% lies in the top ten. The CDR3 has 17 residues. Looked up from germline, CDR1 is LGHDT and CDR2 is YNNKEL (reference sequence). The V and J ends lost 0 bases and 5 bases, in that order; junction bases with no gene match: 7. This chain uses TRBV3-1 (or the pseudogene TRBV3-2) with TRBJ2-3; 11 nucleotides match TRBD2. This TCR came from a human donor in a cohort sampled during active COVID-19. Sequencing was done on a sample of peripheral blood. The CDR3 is CASSQDRLAGGLDTQYF. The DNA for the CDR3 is TGTGCCAGCAGCCAAGATCGTCTAGCGGGGGGTCTAGATACGCAGTATTTT.